The sequence of this TCR beta chain was determined in a study of persistence of HIV-infected CD4 T cells. For the study at large: Multiple blood draws of up to 180 mL, except a couple of donors with single leukapheresis. General observations from the study: TCR oligoclonality correlated with proviral oligoclonality in the same sorted populations. CMV- and Gag-responding cells had lower TCRbeta richness than CD3/CD28-responding cells.

Nonspecific anti-CD3/anti-CD28 bead stimulation represents the broad CD4+ T cell repertoire. Sorting of responding CD4+ T cells relied on upregulated CD40 ligand together with CD69. Donors were HIV-1-infected adults who began suppressive ART during chronic infection. Remarks on this clone: The antigen is not known.

The immunoSEQ assay was version 4, run in survey mode. This table comes from immunoSEQ multiplex PCR, and its TCRdb copy is limited to in-frame clones, with some not included. The top ten hold about 1.3% of the sample, which has tens of thousands of clones, roughly 86% seen once. This CDR3 is built from 18 residues. Germline values: CDR1 MNHEY, CDR2 SMNVEV (reference sequence). The V gene lost 7 bases and the J gene lost 2 bases, with 26 bases spanning the gap. The J gene is TRBJ1-2, the V gene TRBV27; D may be TRBD1 (6 bases). Specimen: CD4+ T cells sorted from PBMCs after approximately 19-hour stimulation, collected from a patient who received antiretroviral therapy. This receptor was obtained from an adult man with HIV who was CMV-seropositive. The CDR3, as DNA: TGTGCCAGCACCTTCGCGCTGGGGGCCCAGGCTCGAAACTATGGCTACACCTTC. This translates into CASTFALGAQARNYGYTF.